Shown below are 26 T cell receptor beta chains from a single sample sequenced in a study of shared clonotypes between healthy human individuals. Clones were sequenced by immunoSEQ multiplex PCR, and TCRdb holds only the in-frame ones, with some missing. Of a few hundred thousand clones in the sample, under 80% were seen once. Sequenced input: memory CD4+ T cells sorted from blood. Subset denoted: CD45RA-negative fraction. These receptors were obtained from a man aged 30-40 years in good health.

V and J are TRBV7-2 and TRBJ2-1; a weak D match, TRBD2 (6 bases). Germline CDR1 and CDR2: SGHTA and FQGNSA. The V end was cut by 5 bases, the J end by 1 base, with 15 bases between. The length of the CDR3 is 16 residues. The CDR3 nucleotides are TGTGCCAGCAGCCAGACCGCGGGGTCATCCTACAATGAGCAGTTCTTC. It codes for CASSQTAGSSYNEQFF.

CDR3 nucleotide sequence: TGTGCCACCGGGGCGGGGAAGGCGTACAATGAGCAGTTCTTC. The encoded protein is CATGAGKAYNEQFF. The rearrangement uses TRBV15 and TRBJ2-1; perhaps TRBD2 as D (6 bases). The CDR3 spans 14 residues. Looked up from germline, CDR1 is LNHNV and CDR2 is YYDKDF (reference sequence). The ends were cut back, 8 bases at V and 4 bases at J, with 15 bases in the middle.

There are a few counts of this clone. This chain uses TRBV4-1 with TRBJ2-7; 12 bases match TRBD1. J was trimmed by 0 bases and V by 0 bases; bases with no gene match: 15. Germline loops: CDR1 MGHRA, CDR2 YSYEKL. The CDR3 runs 21 residues. CDR3 in amino acids: CASSQEGSGQGARRLSYEQYF. CDR3 nucleotide sequence: TGCGCCAGCAGCCAAGAAGGTTCGGGACAGGGGGCGAGACGCCTCTCCTACGAGCAGTACTTC.

This sequence joins TRBV9 and TRBJ2-3; D uncertain. From germline, CDR1 is SGDLS and CDR2 YYNGEE. The CDR3 is made up of 14 amino acids. The germline V and J ends were trimmed by 0 bases and 2 bases, with 7 bases remaining between them. The chain's CDR3 is CASSVEQNTDTQYF. CDR3 nucleotide sequence: TGTGCCAGCAGCGTAGAACAGAACACAGATACGCAGTATTTT.

V gene TRBV13 combines with J gene TRBJ2-2; TRBD1 or TRBD2 may be the D gene (5 bases each). Trimming shortened V by 4 bases and J by 1 base, and 13 bases separated the two germline ends. CDR3 length equals 16 residues. Germline CDR1 PRHDT, CDR2 FYEKMQ (reference sequence). CDR3 region: CASSSTRDENTGELFF. The CDR3 DNA sequence: TGTGCCAGCAGCTCCACACGGGACGAGAACACCGGGGAGCTGTTTTTT. Supplemented by reference TRBV13 and TRBJ2-2, the full variable domain reads AAGVIQSPRHLIKEKRETATLKCYPIPRHDTVYWYQQGPGQDPQFLISFYEKMQSDKGSIPDRFSAQQFSDYHSELNMSSLELGDSALYFCASSSTRDENTGELFFGEGSRLTVL.

This clone has just a few counts. The chain links TRBV5-6 to TRBJ1-3; 9 bases align to TRBD1. This CDR3 comprises 17 residues. V shed 7 bases and J 4 bases; nucleotides not matched to a gene: 15. Germline loops: CDR1 SGHDT, CDR2 YYEEEE. CDR3 in amino acids: CASYAGTGRLEGNTIYF. The CDR3 DNA sequence: TGTGCCAGCTACGCCGGGACAGGGAGATTGGAAGGAAACACCATATATTTT.

Of note for this clone: This likely traces to a read error, being one base from a far larger clone. CDR3: CASTNTGELFF. The CDR3 nucleotides read TGTGCCAGCACCAACACCGGGGAGCTGTTTTTT. The chain uses TRBV2 and TRBJ2-2; D not resolved. Germline lookup yields CDR1 SNHLY and CDR2 FYNNEI. The CDR3 length is 11 residues. V dropped 7 bases and J dropped 2 bases, with 2 bases sitting between them. Full variable domain (rest looked up from reference TRBV2 and TRBJ2-2): EPEVTQTPSHQVTQMGQEVILRCVPISNHLYFYWYRQILGQKVEFLVSFYNNEISEKSEIFDDQFSVERPDGSNFTLKIRSTKLEDSAMYFCASTNTGELFFGEGSRLTVL.

The chain is built from TRBV5-1 and TRBJ2-1, with D unresolved. The germline CDR1 and CDR2 sequences are SGHRS and YFSETQ. The CDR3 covers 16 residues. V lost 0 bases and J lost 2, with 12 bases in between. CDR3 sequence: CASSLAWVGAYNEQFF. The DNA of the CDR3 is TGCGCCAGCAGCTTGGCGTGGGTGGGCGCCTACAATGAGCAGTTCTTC.

J is TRBJ1-5 and V is TRBV7-2; 8 nucleotides align to TRBD1. With 5 bases clipped from V and 5 bases from J, the junction kept 5 bases outside the gene matches. The CDR3 runs 14 residues. CDR1 is SGHTA, CDR2 FQGNSA, per germline. CDR3 in amino acids: CASSGGQGYQPQHF. The CDR3 DNA reads as TGTGCCAGCAGCGGCGGACAGGGCTATCAGCCCCAGCATTTT.

The rearrangement uses TRBV7-8 and TRBJ2-2, with 13 bases lining up with TRBD2. Germline CDR1 SGHVS, CDR2 FQNEAQ. CDR3 length: 16 residues. After removal of 1 base from V and 8 bases from J, the junction contained 4 bases not matched to a gene. CDR3 coding DNA: TGTGCCAGCAGCTTAGAGACTAGCGGGAGGACGGGGGAGCTGTTTTTT. This sequence encodes CASSLETSGRTGELFF. Based on the CDR3 plus reference TRBV7-8 and TRBJ2-2, the full variable domain is GAGVSQSPRYKVAKRGQDVALRCDPISGHVSLFWYQQALGQGPEFLTYFQNEAQLDKSGLPSDRFFAERPEGSVSTLKIQRTQQEDSAVYLCASSLETSGRTGELFFGEGSRLTVL.

The chain carries TRBV7-2 and TRBJ1-2; no clear D. The germline gives CDR1 SGHTA, CDR2 FQGNSA. This CDR3 region has 13 residues. V dropped 5 bases and J dropped 5 bases, with 12 bases sitting between them. The CDR3 protein is CASSPGPSYGYTF. CDR3 nucleotides: TGTGCCAGCAGCCCCGGACCTTCTTATGGCTACACCTTC.

This clone was recorded many times. The chain combines TRBV2 with TRBJ2-2; D possibly uses TRBD1 or TRBD2 (6 bases each). Germline-derived CDR1 and CDR2 are SNHLY and FYNNEI. This CDR3 is built from 13 residues. V lost 6 bases to trimming and J lost 10 bases, with 15 bases between them. DNA of the CDR3: TGTGCCAGCAGGGGATACAGGGACTCGGAGCTGTTTTTT. This sequence encodes CASRGYRDSELFF. The full variable domain, rest sourced from reference TRBV2 and TRBJ2-2, is EPEVTQTPSHQVTQMGQEVILRCVPISNHLYFYWYRQILGQKVEFLVSFYNNEISEKSEIFDDQFSVERPDGSNFTLKIRSTKLEDSAMYFCASRGYRDSELFFGEGSRLTVL.

The J gene is TRBJ1-5, the V gene TRBV5-8; D unresolved. Germline CDR1 SGHTS, CDR2 YDEGEE. CDR3 length: 13 amino acids. Trimming took off 1 base at V and 4 bases at J, with 6 bases between the two ends. The chain's CDR3 is CASSLFMNQPQHF. In DNA, the CDR3 is TGTGCCAGCAGCTTGTTCATGAATCAGCCCCAGCATTTT. Supplemented by reference TRBV5-8 and TRBJ1-5, the full variable domain reads EAGVTQSPTHLIKTRGQQATLRCSPISGHTSVYWYQQALGLGLQFLLWYDEGEERNRGNFPPRFSGRQFPNYSSELNVNALELEDSALYLCASSLFMNQPQHFGDGTRLSIL.

This clone was seen a few times. The J gene is TRBJ2-7, the V gene TRBV10-2; 7 nucleotides line up with TRBD1. The CDR3 consists of 13 residues. Germline assignment: CDR1 WSHSY and CDR2 SAAADI. Germline trimming cut 6 bases from V and 3 bases from J; bases unmatched to any gene: 5. CDR3 protein: CASRKGQYYEQYF. CDR3 DNA: TGCGCCAGCAGGAAGGGACAGTACTACGAGCAGTACTTC.

The V gene is TRBV27, the J gene TRBJ2-6; D not resolved. The CDR3 sequence is 14 residues long. V lost 6 bases and J lost 1, with 7 bases in between. Germline V lookup: CDR1 MNHEY, CDR2 SMNVEV (reference sequence). The CDR3 spells CASSLGSGANVLTF. CDR3 bases: TGTGCCAGCAGCCTCGGATCTGGGGCCAACGTCCTGACTTTC.

The chain couples TRBV6-1 to TRBJ1-5; TRBD1 agrees at 8 bases. J lost 2 bases, V lost 5 bases, and 5 bases had no gene match. Germline values: CDR1 MNHNS, CDR2 SASEGT. The CDR3 has 15 amino acids. For the CDR3, the DNA is TGTGCCAGCAGTAAACTGACAGGGGGCAATCAGCCCCAGCATTTT. Protein: CASSKLTGGNQPQHF.

The count of this clone is one. The J gene is TRBJ2-7, the V gene TRBV29-1; 7 bases align to TRBD2. Germline CDR1 is SQVTM and CDR2 is ANQGSEA. The J segment lost 5 bases and the V segment lost 5 bases, leaving 6 bases of the junction unmatched. CDR3 length: 12 amino acids. The CDR3: CSVTTSFDEQYF. DNA of the CDR3: TGCAGCGTTACGACTAGCTTCGACGAGCAGTACTTC.

The chain joins TRBV7-2 to TRBJ2-1; a possible D gene is TRBD2 (6 bases). This CDR3 is built from 14 residues. The germline V gene has CDR1 SGHTA and CDR2 FQGNSA. V was pared by 1 base and J by 9 bases, with 13 bases between. For the CDR3, the DNA is TGTGCCAGCAGCTTAGTCGGGGCCGGGGGTGAGCAGTTCTTC. This encodes CASSLVGAGGEQFF.

This chain connects TRBV11-3 to TRBJ2-2; 10 nucleotides agree with TRBD2. The V gene's germline CDR1 is SGHNT and CDR2 YENEEA. This CDR3 contains 17 residues. Trimming took 6 bases from V and 4 from J; bases not matched to a gene: 11. The chain's CDR3 is CASSTRPLAGSTGELFF. Written as DNA, the CDR3 is TGTGCCAGCAGTACCCGGCCACTAGCGGGAAGCACCGGGGAGCTGTTTTTT.

The chain is built from TRBV28 and TRBJ1-2; 7 bases are shared with TRBD1. The V and J ends lost 6 bases and 4 bases, in that order; junction bases with no gene match: 11. The CDR3 length is 15 residues. Germline V lookup: CDR1 MDHEN, CDR2 SYDVKM. In DNA form, the CDR3 reads TGTGCCAGCAGCGGAAATGACAGGGTGAGCTATGGCTACACCTTC. Its translation: CASSGNDRVSYGYTF.

The chain links TRBV10-1 to TRBJ1-5; possible D gene TRBD1, 6 bases. The CDR3 runs to 13 residues. The germline V gene encodes CDR1 WNHNN and CDR2 SYGVQD (reference sequence). The V and J ends lost 2 bases and 7 bases respectively, with 9 bases between them. CDR3 sequence reads: CASSETGSQPQHF. CDR3 DNA: TGCGCCAGCAGTGAGACAGGGTCCCAGCCCCAGCATTTT.

This chain joins TRBV10-3 and TRBJ2-1; D perhaps matches TRBD1 (6 bases). CDR3 size: 12 residues. Germline CDR1 reads ENHRY; CDR2 reads SYGVKD. V gave up 6 bases and J gave up 5 bases, with 8 bases separating them. CDR3 protein: CAISGQNNEQFF. The CDR3 DNA sequence: TGTGCCATCAGCGGACAGAACAATGAGCAGTTCTTC.

This clone was observed a single time. The chain recombines TRBV5-1 with TRBJ2-7; tentatively, D is TRBD2 (5 bases). The V and J ends lost 6 bases and 1 base respectively, with 14 bases between them. CDR3 length equals 14 residues. Germline V lookup: CDR1 SGHRS, CDR2 YFSETQ. The CDR3 sequence is CASTPVLGSYEQYF. The CDR3 DNA reads TGCGCCAGCACCCCCGTACTAGGGTCCTACGAGCAGTACTTC.

In its sample, this clone was seen a few times. V is TRBV2 and J is TRBJ2-7; 10 nucleotides align to TRBD1. This CDR3 contains 13 residues. J gave up 2 bases and V 8 bases, and 3 bases lay outside the gene matches. Germline CDR1 SNHLY, CDR2 FYNNEI. The CDR3 is CASRDRGPYEQYF. Written as DNA, the CDR3 is TGTGCCAGCCGGGACAGGGGTCCCTACGAGCAGTACTTC.

The gene calls are TRBV9 and TRBJ2-1; no firm D call. The CDR3 spans 14 residues. The V and J ends lost 0 bases and 5 bases respectively, with 9 bases between them. CDR1 SGDLS and CDR2 YYNGEE come from the germline V gene. The CDR3 reads CASSVGAGDNEQFF. The DNA for the CDR3 is TGTGCCAGCAGCGTAGGGGCCGGAGACAATGAGCAGTTCTTC. Together with reference TRBV9 and TRBJ2-1, the CDR3 gives the full variable domain: DSGVTQTPKHLITATGQRVTLRCSPRSGDLSVYWYQQSLDQGLQFLIQYYNGEERAKGNILERFSAQQFPDLHSELNLSSLELGDSALYFCASSVGAGDNEQFFGPGTRLTVL.

V and J are TRBV7-7 and TRBJ1-4; possible D gene TRBD1, 5 bases. Per germline, CDR1 SSHAT and CDR2 FNYEAQ (reference sequence). The CDR3 has 15 residues. V lost 3 bases to trimming and J lost 3 bases, with 11 bases between them. CDR3 bases: TGTGCCAGCAGCTTCAGGGACGCGGCTAATGAAAAACTGTTTTTT. This codes for CASSFRDAANEKLFF.